The 5 T cell receptor beta chains in this list originate from one sample, sequenced in a study of T cell changes during pregnancy in multiple sclerosis. The data were produced by immunoSEQ multiplex PCR, yet TCRdb's version contains in-frame clones alone and is incomplete. The table lists 40,000 to 55,000 clones, roughly 90% of them singletons. Source: CD4+ T cells from peripheral blood mononuclear cells, taken before pregnancy. These receptors all come from a female donor with multiple sclerosis, enrolled in a pregnancy study.

The CDR3 region is CASSLNEAGAYNEQFF. The CDR3 coding sequence is TGCGCCAGCAGCTTGAATGAAGCTGGAGCCTACAATGAGCAGTTCTTC. The rearrangement joins TRBV5-1 to TRBJ2-1; D is uncertain. CDR3 length: 16 residues. Germline-derived CDR1 and CDR2 are SGHRS and YFSETQ. V lost 1 base and J 2 bases, leaving 13 bases between the germline ends. Full variable domain (rest looked up from reference TRBV5-1 and TRBJ2-1): KAGVTQTPRYLIKTRGQQVTLSCSPISGHRSVSWYQQTPGQGLQFLFEYFSETQRNKGNFPGRFSGRQFSNSRSEMNVSTLELGDSALYLCASSLNEAGAYNEQFFGPGTRLTVL.

The chain employs TRBV7-2 and TRBJ2-2; TRBD2 aligns across 7 bases. The CDR3 has 18 residues. Trimming removed 1 base from V and 1 base from J; junction bases left unmatched: 9. Germline V gene data show CDR1 as SGHTA and CDR2 as FQGNSA. The CDR3 protein is CASSLVLSGRGNTGELFF. CDR3 nucleotide sequence: TGTGCCAGCAGCTTAGTACTTTCGGGGAGGGGGAACACCGGGGAGCTGTTTTTT. Drawing the rest from reference TRBV7-2 and TRBJ2-2, the complete variable domain is GAGVSQSPSNKVTEKGKDVELRCDPISGHTALYWYRQSLGQGLEFLIYFQGNSAPDKSGLPSDRFSAERTGGSVSTLTIQRTQQEDSAVYLCASSLVLSGRGNTGELFFGEGSRLTVL.

The chain is built from TRBV9 and TRBJ2-7; a possible D gene is TRBD2 (6 bases). Between the trimmed V and J ends, which lost 3 bases and 3 bases, there was a span of 13 bases. Germline assignment: CDR1 SGDLS and CDR2 YYNGEE. This CDR3 is 14 amino acids long. Here the CDR3 reads CASSASSGGYEQYF. The CDR3 coding sequence is TGTGCCAGCAGCGCCAGTAGCGGAGGCTACGAGCAGTACTTC.

V is TRBV29-1 and J is TRBJ2-2; no definite D call. Per the germline V gene, CDR1 is SQVTM and CDR2 is ANQGSEA. V was trimmed by 6 bases and J by 4 bases, leaving 12 bases between them. The CDR3 is 13 amino acids. Here the CDR3 reads CSVPKPGTGELFF. The CDR3 DNA sequence: TGCAGCGTCCCAAAACCGGGCACCGGGGAGCTGTTTTTT.

The chain couples TRBV6-6 to TRBJ1-5; a possible D gene is TRBD1 (6 bases). CDR3 length equals 15 residues. Germline V gives CDR1 MNHNY, CDR2 SVGAGI (reference sequence). V lost 0 bases and J lost 6, with 12 bases in between. The CDR3, as DNA: TGTGCCAGCAGTTACTCGAGGGACATCCCTCAGCCCCAGCATTTT. The encoded protein is CASSYSRDIPQPQHF.